This TCR beta chain stems from a study of T cell responses to AZD1222 COVID-19 vaccine. Sequencing used immunoSEQ multiplex PCR; TCRdb keeps in-frame clones, though not all of them. The sample shows roughly 150,000 clones, 90% to 95% of them seen only once. This CDR3 contains 16 residues. CDR1 and CDR2 from the germline V gene are SGHVS and FQNEAQ. With 5 bases clipped from V and 5 bases from J, the junction kept 12 bases outside the gene matches. The sample consisted of peripheral blood, taken 28 days after the second AZD1222 dose. The TCR was taken from an adult who received the AZD1222 COVID-19 vaccine. The rearrangement uses TRBV7-8 and TRBJ1-2; 9 positions match TRBD1. Here the CDR3 DNA reads TGTGCCAGCAGCCGACTAACCCGGGACAGGGAATATGGCTACACCTTC. Protein: CASSRLTRDREYGYTF.